This T cell receptor (beta chain) stems from a study of CD4 T cells in relation to SARS-CoV-2 and coronaviruses. Overall study: Of the patients, 8 or 9 were male, 4 female, two Hispanic.

Regarding this clone: No antigen is known for it.

The method was immunoSEQ multiplex PCR; TCRdb's version includes in-frame clones alone and lacks a portion of them. The repertoire holds about 41,000 clones, with approximately 80% as singletons. This CDR3 region has 12 residues. Per the germline V gene, CDR1 is MNHEY and CDR2 is SMNVEV (reference sequence). V gave up 6 bases and J gave up 2 bases, with 6 bases separating them. Sequenced: naive CD4+ T cells from PBMCs, cultured in vitro. This sample's subset: naive CD4+ T cells isolated by negative enrichment. V is TRBV27 and J is TRBJ2-3; D is uncertain. This clonotype was obtained from an adult with COVID-19. CDR3 DNA: TGTGCCAGCAGGGGAAACACAGATACGCAGTATTTT. It encodes CASRGNTDTQYF.